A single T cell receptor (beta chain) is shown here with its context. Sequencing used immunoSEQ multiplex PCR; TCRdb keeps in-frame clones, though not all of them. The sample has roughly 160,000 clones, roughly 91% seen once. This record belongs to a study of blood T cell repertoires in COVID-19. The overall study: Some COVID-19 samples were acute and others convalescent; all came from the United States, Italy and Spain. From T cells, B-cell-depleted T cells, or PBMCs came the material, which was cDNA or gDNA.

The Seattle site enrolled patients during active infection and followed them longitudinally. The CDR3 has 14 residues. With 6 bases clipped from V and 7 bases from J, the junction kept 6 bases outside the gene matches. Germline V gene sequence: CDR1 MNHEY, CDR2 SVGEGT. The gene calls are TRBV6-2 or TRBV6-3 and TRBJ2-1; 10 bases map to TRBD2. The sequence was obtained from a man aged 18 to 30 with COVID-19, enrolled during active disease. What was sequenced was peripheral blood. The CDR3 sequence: CASSFLAGENEQFF. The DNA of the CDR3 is TGTGCCAGCAGCTTCCTAGCGGGAGAAAATGAGCAGTTCTTC.